A single sample is the source of the 8 T cell receptor beta chains below, sequenced in a study of response to subunit inactivated influenza vaccine. TCRdb reprocessed the RT-PCR reads with MiXCR, giving one entry per CDR3 protein. The repertoire holds approximately 680,000 distinct CDR3 sequences, around 16% seen once, with around 10% in the top ten. Here the sequenced sample was PBMCs from blood, taken roughly 13 days after vaccination. The source of these receptors is a man aged 50-59 years who received an inactivated influenza vaccine.

The J gene is TRBJ2-2, the V gene TRBV6-2 or TRBV6-3, with D tentatively TRBD1 (5 bases). The CDR3 length is 13 residues. Germline CDR1 is MNHEY and CDR2 is SVGEGT. The V gene lost 5 bases and the J gene lost 6 bases, with 10 bases spanning the gap. As DNA, the CDR3 is TGTGCCAGCAGTCAAGGGGATTCCGGGGAGCTGTTTTTT. Translating it yields CASSQGDSGELFF.

The chain links TRBV6-1 to TRBJ2-1; perhaps D is TRBD1 or TRBD2 (5 bases each). CDR1 MNHNS and CDR2 SASEGT come from the germline V gene. Trimming pared 5 bases from V and 6 bases from J, leaving 14 bases between. The CDR3 is 14 amino acids. As DNA, the CDR3 is TGTGCCAGCAGTCCCCGGGACGGCGCCAATGAGCAGTTCTTC. This gives the protein CASSPRDGANEQFF.

A few counts support this clonotype. The chain is built from TRBV19 and TRBJ2-7; D gene ambiguous. The germline V and J ends were trimmed by 3 bases and 4 bases, with 10 bases remaining between them. The germline CDR1 and CDR2 sequences are LNHDA and SQIVND (reference sequence). There are 13 residues in the CDR3. The CDR3 DNA sequence: TGTGCCAGTAGTATGGGTGTGGAGTACGAGCAGTACTTC. This encodes CASSMGVEYEQYF.

This clonotype showed up just a few times. This chain joins TRBV18 and TRBJ2-7, with a weak D call TRBD1 (6 bases). CDR1 is KGHSH and CDR2 is LQKENI in the germline V gene. V was shortened by 1 base and J by 6 bases, with 13 bases between the two germline ends. This CDR3 comprises 14 residues. The CDR3 protein is CASSPQEVTGEQYF. CDR3 nucleotide sequence: TGTGCCAGCTCACCACAGGAGGTGACAGGCGAGCAGTACTTC.

The V call is TRBV20-1, the J call TRBJ2-7, with TRBD2 as a possible D gene (7 bases). The V end was cut by 6 bases, the J end by 6 bases, with 21 bases between. In germline, CDR1 is DFQATT, CDR2 SNEGSKA (reference sequence). CDR3 length: 14 amino acids. The CDR3, as DNA: TGCAGTGCCGGGGGGCCGGACTCTGGGGTCGAGCAGTACTTC. Translating gives CSAGGPDSGVEQYF.

This chain connects TRBV7-9 to TRBJ2-1; D is possibly TRBD1 (5 bases). CDR3 length: 13 amino acids. Deletions cut 5 bases from V and 6 bases from J, with 11 bases between. Germline lookup yields CDR1 SEHNR and CDR2 FQNEAQ (reference sequence). CDR3 loop: CASSNGRGNEQFF. The DNA for the CDR3 is TGTGCCAGCAGCAATGGAAGGGGCAATGAGCAGTTCTTC.

V gene TRBV5-1 combines with J gene TRBJ2-1, with 13 bases identical to TRBD2. The CDR3 has 18 amino acids. CDR1 is SGHRS and CDR2 is YFSETQ in the germline V gene. J gave up 4 bases and V 4 bases, and 11 bases lay outside the gene matches. The CDR3 DNA reads as TGCGCCAGCAGCCCGCCGACTAGCGGGGGGCCAGGGTACAATGAGCAGTTCTTC. Translated, it gives CASSPPTSGGPGYNEQFF.

This chain links TRBV2 with TRBJ2-3, with a possible D match to TRBD2 (6 bases). Germline V gives CDR1 SNHLY, CDR2 FYNNEI. With 4 bases removed from V and 4 bases from J, the gap between germline ends came to 18 bases. This CDR3 spans 16 amino acids. DNA for the CDR3: TGTGCCAGCAGTGGGAGGGTGACCGCATCTGCAGATACGCAGTATTTT. It specifies CASSGRVTASADTQYF.